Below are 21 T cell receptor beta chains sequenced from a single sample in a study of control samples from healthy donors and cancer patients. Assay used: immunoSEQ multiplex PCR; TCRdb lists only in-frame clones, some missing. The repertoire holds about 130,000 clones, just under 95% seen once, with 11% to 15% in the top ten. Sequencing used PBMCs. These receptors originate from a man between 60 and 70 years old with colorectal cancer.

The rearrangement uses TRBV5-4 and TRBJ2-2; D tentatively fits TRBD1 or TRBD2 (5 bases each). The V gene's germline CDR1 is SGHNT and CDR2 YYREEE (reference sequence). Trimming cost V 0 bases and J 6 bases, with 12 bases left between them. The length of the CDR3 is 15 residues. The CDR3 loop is CASSLAQGVAGELFF. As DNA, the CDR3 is TGTGCCAGCAGCTTGGCCCAGGGAGTGGCCGGGGAGCTGTTTTTT.

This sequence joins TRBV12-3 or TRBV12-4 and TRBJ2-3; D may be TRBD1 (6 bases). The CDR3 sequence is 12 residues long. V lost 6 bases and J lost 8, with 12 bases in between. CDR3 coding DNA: TGTGCCAGCAGCCGACAGGCGGGTACGCAGTATTTT. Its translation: CASSRQAGTQYF.

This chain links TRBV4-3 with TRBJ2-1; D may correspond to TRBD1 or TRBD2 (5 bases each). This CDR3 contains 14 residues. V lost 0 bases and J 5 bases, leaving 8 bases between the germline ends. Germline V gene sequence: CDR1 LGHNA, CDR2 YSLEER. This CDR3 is CASSQDRGHNEQFF. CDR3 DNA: TGCGCCAGCAGCCAAGATCGGGGCCACAATGAGCAGTTCTTC.

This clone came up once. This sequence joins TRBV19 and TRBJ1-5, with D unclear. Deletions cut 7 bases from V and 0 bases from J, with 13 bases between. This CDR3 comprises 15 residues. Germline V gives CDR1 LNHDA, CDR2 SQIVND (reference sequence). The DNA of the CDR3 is TGTGCCAGTACCCCCCGCGGATATAGCAATCAGCCCCAGCATTTT. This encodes CASTPRGYSNQPQHF.

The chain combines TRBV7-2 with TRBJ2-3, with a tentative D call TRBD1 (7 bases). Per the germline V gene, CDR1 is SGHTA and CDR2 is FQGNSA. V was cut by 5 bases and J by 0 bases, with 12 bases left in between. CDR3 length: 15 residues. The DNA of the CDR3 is TGTGCCAGCAGCCCCCAGGGGGGTAGCACAGATACGCAGTATTTT. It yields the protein CASSPQGGSTDTQYF. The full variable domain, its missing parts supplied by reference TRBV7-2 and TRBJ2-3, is GAGVSQSPSNKVTEKGKDVELRCDPISGHTALYWYRQSLGQGLEFLIYFQGNSAPDKSGLPSDRFSAERTGGSVSTLTIQRTQQEDSAVYLCASSPQGGSTDTQYFGPGTRLTVL.

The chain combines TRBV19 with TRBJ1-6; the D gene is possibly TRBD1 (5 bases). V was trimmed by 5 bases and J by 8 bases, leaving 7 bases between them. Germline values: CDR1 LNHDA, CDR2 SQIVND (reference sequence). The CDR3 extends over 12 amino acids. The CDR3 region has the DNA TGTGCCAGTAGTGGGGACTATTCACCCCTCCACTTT. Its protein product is CASSGDYSPLHF.

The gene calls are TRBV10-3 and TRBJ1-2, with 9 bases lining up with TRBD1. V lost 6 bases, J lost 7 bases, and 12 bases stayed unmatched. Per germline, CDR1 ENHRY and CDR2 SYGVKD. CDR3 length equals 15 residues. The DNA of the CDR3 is TGTGCCATCAGAAGAATACAGGGGGCAGGCTCTGGCTACACCTTC. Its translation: CAIRRIQGAGSGYTF.

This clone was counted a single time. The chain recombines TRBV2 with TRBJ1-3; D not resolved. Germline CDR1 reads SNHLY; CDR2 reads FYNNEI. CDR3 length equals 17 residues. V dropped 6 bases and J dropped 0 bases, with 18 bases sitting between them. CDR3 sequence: CASRGWVSDVSGNTIYF. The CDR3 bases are TGTGCCAGCAGAGGATGGGTCAGCGACGTCTCTGGAAACACCATATATTTT.

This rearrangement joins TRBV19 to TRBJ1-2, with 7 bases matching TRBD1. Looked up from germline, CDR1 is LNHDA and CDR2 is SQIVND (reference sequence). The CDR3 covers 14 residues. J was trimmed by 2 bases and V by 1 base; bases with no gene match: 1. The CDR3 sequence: CASSIGRGNYGYTF. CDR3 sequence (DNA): TGTGCCAGTAGTATAGGCAGGGGGAACTATGGCTACACCTTC.

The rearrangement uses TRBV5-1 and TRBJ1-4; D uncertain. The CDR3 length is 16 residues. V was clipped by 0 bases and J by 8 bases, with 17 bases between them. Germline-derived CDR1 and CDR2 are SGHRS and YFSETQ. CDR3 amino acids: CASSLANVGREEKLFF. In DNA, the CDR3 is TGCGCCAGCAGCTTGGCAAATGTGGGGAGGGAAGAAAAACTGTTTTTT.

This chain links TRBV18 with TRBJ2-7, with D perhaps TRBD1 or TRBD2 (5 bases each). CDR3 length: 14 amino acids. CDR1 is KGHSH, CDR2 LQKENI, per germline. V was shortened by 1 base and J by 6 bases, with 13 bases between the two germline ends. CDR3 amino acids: CASSPRGGTGEQYF. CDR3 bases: TGTGCCAGCTCACCACGTGGGGGTACAGGCGAGCAGTACTTC.

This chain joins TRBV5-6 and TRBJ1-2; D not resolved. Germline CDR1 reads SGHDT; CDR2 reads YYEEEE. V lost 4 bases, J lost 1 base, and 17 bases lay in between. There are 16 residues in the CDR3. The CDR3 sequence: CASSPTREYYNYGYTF. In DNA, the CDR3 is TGTGCCAGCAGCCCAACTCGCGAGTATTATAACTATGGCTACACCTTC.

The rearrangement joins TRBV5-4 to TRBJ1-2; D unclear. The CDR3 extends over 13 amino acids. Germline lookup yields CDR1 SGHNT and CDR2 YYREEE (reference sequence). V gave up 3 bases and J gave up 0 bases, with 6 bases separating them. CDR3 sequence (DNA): TGTGCCAGCAGCTCCTACGCTAACTATGGCTACACCTTC. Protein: CASSSYANYGYTF.

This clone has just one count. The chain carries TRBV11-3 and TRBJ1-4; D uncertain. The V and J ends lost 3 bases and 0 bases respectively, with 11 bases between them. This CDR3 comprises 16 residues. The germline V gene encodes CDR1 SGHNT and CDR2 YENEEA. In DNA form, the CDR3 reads TGTGCCAGCAGCTTTTTCAGCCGCTCAACTAATGAAAAACTGTTTTTT. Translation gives CASSFFSRSTNEKLFF.

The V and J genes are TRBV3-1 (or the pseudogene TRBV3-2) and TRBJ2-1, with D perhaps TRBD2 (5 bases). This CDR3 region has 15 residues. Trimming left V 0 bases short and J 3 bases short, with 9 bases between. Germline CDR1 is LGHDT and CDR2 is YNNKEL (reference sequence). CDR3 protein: CASSQEEDFYNEQFF. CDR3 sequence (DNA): TGTGCCAGCAGCCAAGAGGAGGATTTCTACAATGAGCAGTTCTTC.

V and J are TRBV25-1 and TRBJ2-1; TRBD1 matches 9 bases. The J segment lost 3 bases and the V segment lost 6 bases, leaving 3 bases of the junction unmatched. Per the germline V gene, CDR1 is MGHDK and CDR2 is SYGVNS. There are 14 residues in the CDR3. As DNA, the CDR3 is TGTGCCAGCAGGAGACAGGGGGGCTACAATGAGCAGTTCTTC. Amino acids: CASRRQGGYNEQFF.

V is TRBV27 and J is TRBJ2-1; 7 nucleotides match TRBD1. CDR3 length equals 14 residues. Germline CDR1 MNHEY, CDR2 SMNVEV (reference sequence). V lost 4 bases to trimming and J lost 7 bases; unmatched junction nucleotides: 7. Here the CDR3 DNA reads TGTGCCAGCAGTTCTAAGACAGGGACGAATGAGCAGTTCTTC. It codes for CASSSKTGTNEQFF.

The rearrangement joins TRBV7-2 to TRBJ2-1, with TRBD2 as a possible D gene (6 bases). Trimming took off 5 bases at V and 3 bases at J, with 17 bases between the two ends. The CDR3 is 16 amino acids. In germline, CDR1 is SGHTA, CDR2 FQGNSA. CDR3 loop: CASSPLRSGLYNEQFF. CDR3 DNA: TGTGCCAGCAGCCCCCTGCGTAGCGGTCTCTACAATGAGCAGTTCTTC. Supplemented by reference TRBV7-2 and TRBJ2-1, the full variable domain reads GAGVSQSPSNKVTEKGKDVELRCDPISGHTALYWYRQSLGQGLEFLIYFQGNSAPDKSGLPSDRFSAERTGGSVSTLTIQRTQQEDSAVYLCASSPLRSGLYNEQFFGPGTRLTVL.

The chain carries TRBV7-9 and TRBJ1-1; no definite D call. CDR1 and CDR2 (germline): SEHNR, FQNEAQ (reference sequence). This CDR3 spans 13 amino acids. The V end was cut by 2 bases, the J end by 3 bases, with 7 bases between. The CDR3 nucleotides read TGTGCCAGCAGCTTATTGGCCGACACTGAAGCTTTCTTT. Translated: CASSLLADTEAFF.

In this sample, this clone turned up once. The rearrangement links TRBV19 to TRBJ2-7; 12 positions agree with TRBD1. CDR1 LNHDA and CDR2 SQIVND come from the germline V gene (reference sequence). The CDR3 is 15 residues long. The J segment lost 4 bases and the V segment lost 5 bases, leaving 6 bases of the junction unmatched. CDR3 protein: CASSATGQGAYEQYF. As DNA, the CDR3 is TGTGCCAGTAGTGCAACGGGACAGGGGGCTTACGAGCAGTACTTC.

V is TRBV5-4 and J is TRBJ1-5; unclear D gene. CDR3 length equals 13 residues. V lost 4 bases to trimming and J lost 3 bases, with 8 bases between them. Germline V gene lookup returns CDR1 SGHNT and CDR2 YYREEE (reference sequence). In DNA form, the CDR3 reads TGTGCCAGCAGCCCTGACACCAATCAGCCCCAGCATTTT. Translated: CASSPDTNQPQHF.